Following are 30 T cell receptor beta chains from one sample sequenced in a study of blood T cell repertoires in COVID-19. Method: immunoSEQ multiplex PCR; TCRdb's copy keeps in-frame clones and lacks some. The data contain 250,000 to 300,000 clones, 75% to 90% of them seen just once; the ten biggest clones take up under 2.5%. Sequencing was done on a sample of PBMCs or T cells enriched from blood (not recorded which). These receptors all stem from a woman between 45 and 60 years old who had recovered from COVID-19.

This clone appeared a single time. The chain links TRBV3-1 (or the pseudogene TRBV3-2) to TRBJ1-2, with 10 bases matching TRBD1. J was trimmed by 4 bases and V by 0 bases; bases with no gene match: 5. Germline CDR1 LGHDT, CDR2 YNNKEL (reference sequence). The length of the CDR3 is 16 residues. CDR3 protein: CASSQDAGTGVYGYTF. The CDR3 DNA reads as TGTGCCAGCAGCCAAGACGCCGGGACAGGGGTCTATGGCTACACCTTC.

The rearrangement links TRBV5-1 to TRBJ2-7, with D perhaps TRBD2 (6 bases). Germline V gene lookup returns CDR1 SGHRS and CDR2 YFSETQ. The CDR3 sequence is 14 residues long. V was trimmed by 4 bases and J by 3 bases, leaving 14 bases between them. DNA of the CDR3: TGCGCCAGCAGCGAACTAGCACTGGGCTACGAGCAGTACTTC. This gives the protein CASSELALGYEQYF.

CDR3 sequence (DNA): TGTGCCAGCAGCGTAGAGGGAGACTATGGCTACACCTTC. This translates into CASSVEGDYGYTF. This chain uses TRBV9 with TRBJ1-2, with D unclear. V was clipped by 0 bases and J by 3 bases, with 6 bases between them. The CDR3 loop spans 13 amino acids. In germline, CDR1 is SGDLS, CDR2 YYNGEE.

The gene calls are TRBV7-8 and TRBJ1-3, with 8 bases lining up with TRBD1. This CDR3 is built from 15 residues. V dropped 4 bases and J dropped 4; count of bases not matched to a gene: 6. From germline, CDR1 is SGHVS and CDR2 FQNEAQ. CDR3 nucleotide sequence: TGTGCCAGCAGCTATACAGGGGGTTCAGGAAACACCATATATTTT. Translated, it gives CASSYTGGSGNTIYF.

The chain is built from TRBV10-3 and TRBJ1-1; D is uncertain. There are 15 residues in the CDR3. CDR1 and CDR2 from the germline V gene are ENHRY and SYGVKD. Trimming cost V 0 bases and J 4 bases, with 12 bases left between them. This CDR3 reads CAISESAGLATEAFF. CDR3 DNA: TGTGCCATCAGTGAGTCGGCAGGTTTGGCCACTGAAGCTTTCTTT.

The gene calls are TRBV3-1 (or the pseudogene TRBV3-2) and TRBJ2-7; weak D call: TRBD2 (5 bases). V lost 3 bases and J 1 base, leaving 13 bases between the germline ends. CDR3 size: 15 residues. Germline CDR1 reads LGHDT; CDR2 reads YNNKEL (reference sequence). The CDR3 bases are TGTGCCAGCAGCCACCCGGGATACCAGTCCTACGAGCAGTACTTC. Its translation: CASSHPGYQSYEQYF.

The rearrangement uses TRBV7-8 and TRBJ1-1; D might be TRBD1 (6 bases). This CDR3 has 20 amino acids. Looked up from germline, CDR1 is SGHVS and CDR2 is FQNEAQ. V lost 0 bases and J 1 base, leaving 24 bases between the germline ends. This CDR3 is CASSLARIRGYTSTNTEAFF. CDR3 nucleotide sequence: TGTGCCAGCAGCTTAGCAAGGATCAGGGGCTACACTTCCACGAACACTGAAGCTTTCTTT. Filled out from reference TRBV7-8 and TRBJ1-1, the complete variable domain reads GAGVSQSPRYKVAKRGQDVALRCDPISGHVSLFWYQQALGQGPEFLTYFQNEAQLDKSGLPSDRFFAERPEGSVSTLKIQRTQQEDSAVYLCASSLARIRGYTSTNTEAFFGQGTRLTVV.

The CDR3 loop is CASSIGRARETQYF. The CDR3 DNA follows: TGTGCCAGTAGTATAGGGAGGGCTCGAGAGACCCAGTACTTC. The chain combines TRBV19 with TRBJ2-5; a weak D match, TRBD2 (6 bases). The V end lost 1 base, the J end lost 4 bases, and 10 bases lay between the germline ends. This CDR3 has 14 amino acids. The germline CDR1 and CDR2 sequences are LNHDA and SQIVND (reference sequence).

Remarks on this clone: One junction end does not reproduce the germline sequence, and a read error may be involved. The chain recombines TRBV19 with TRBJ1-2, with D unclear. CDR3 length: 10 amino acids. Germline V gene data show CDR1 as LNHDA and CDR2 as SQIVND (reference sequence). CDR3: CASSRHRVVF. The DNA for the CDR3 is TGTGCCAGTAGTCGGCATCGGGTCGTCTTC.

The gene calls are TRBV15 and TRBJ2-1; no definite D call. Per the germline V gene, CDR1 is LNHNV and CDR2 is YYDKDF (reference sequence). V lost 0 bases and J 6 bases, leaving 12 bases between the germline ends. The CDR3 sequence is 15 residues long. The CDR3 DNA follows: TGTGCCACCAGCAGAGATCCAGGAAACTCCAATGAGCAGTTCTTC. Its protein is CATSRDPGNSNEQFF. Supplemented by reference TRBV15 and TRBJ2-1, the full variable domain reads DAMVIQNPRYQVTQFGKPVTLSCSQTLNHNVMYWYQQKSSQAPKLLFHYYDKDFNNEADTPDNFQSRRPNTSFCFLDIRSPGLGDTAMYLCATSRDPGNSNEQFFGPGTRLTVL.

The sample holds a few counts of this clone. J is TRBJ1-2 and V is TRBV7-3; TRBD1 aligns across 8 bases. This CDR3 spans 15 amino acids. Germline assignment: CDR1 SGHTA and CDR2 FQGTGA. Losses at the gene ends were 4 bases for V and 6 bases for J; bases not matched to a gene: 10. The CDR3 nucleotides read TGTGCCAGCAGCTCCCACCAGGGGGCCTTCAATGGCTACACCTTC. This codes for CASSSHQGAFNGYTF.

The V call is TRBV7-9, the J call TRBJ1-4, with D unclear. Germline V CDR1 and CDR2: SEHNR, FQNEAQ (reference sequence). This CDR3 comprises 13 residues. V lost 7 bases to trimming and J lost 3 bases, with 9 bases between them. The CDR3 here is CASNDNANEKLFF. CDR3 bases: TGTGCCAGCAACGACAATGCTAATGAAAAACTGTTTTTT.

The chain employs TRBV28 and TRBJ2-7; D possibly corresponds to TRBD2 (7 bases). The CDR3 spans 13 residues. V dropped 7 bases and J dropped 6 bases, with 16 bases sitting between them. CDR1 is MDHEN, CDR2 SYDVKM, per germline. The CDR3 nucleotides read TGTGCCAGCACTGTGGGGGGGCGAGCCGAGCAGTACTTC. This encodes CASTVGGRAEQYF.

The rearrangement joins TRBV2 to TRBJ2-7, with 11 bases that match TRBD1. The CDR3 runs to 16 residues. Germline V gene data show CDR1 as SNHLY and CDR2 as FYNNEI. V shed 6 bases, J shed 4 bases, and the junction held 11 bases outside the gene matches. The CDR3 spells CASSPSTGTGGYEQYF. CDR3 bases: TGTGCCAGCAGCCCCAGTACCGGGACAGGGGGTTACGAGCAGTACTTC.

This chain uses TRBV14 with TRBJ2-1; 7 nucleotides align to TRBD1. The V gene's germline CDR1 is SGHDN and CDR2 FVKESK. CDR3 size: 15 residues. V was clipped by 3 bases and J by 2 bases; unmatched bases: 4. The CDR3 loop reads CASSHQGVAYNEQFF. DNA of the CDR3: TGTGCCAGCAGCCACCAGGGGGTGGCCTACAATGAGCAGTTCTTC. The complete variable domain, with remaining parts taken from reference TRBV14 and TRBJ2-1, reads EAGVTQFPSHSVIEKGQTVTLRCDPISGHDNLYWYRRVMGKEIKFLLHFVKESKQDESGMPNNRFLAERTGGTYSTLKVQPAELEDSGVYFCASSHQGVAYNEQFFGPGTRLTVL.

The chain employs TRBV9 and TRBJ2-3; 12 nucleotides match TRBD2. V lost 4 bases to trimming and J lost 5 bases; unmatched junction nucleotides: 5. Germline lookup yields CDR1 SGDLS and CDR2 YYNGEE. The CDR3 loop spans 15 amino acids. CDR3 coding DNA: TGTGCCAGCAGCAGACTAGCGGGAGATCAAGATACGCAGTATTTT. It specifies CASSRLAGDQDTQYF.

J is TRBJ1-1 and V is TRBV4-2; possible D gene TRBD1, 6 bases. V lost 4 bases, J lost 3 bases, and 15 bases lay in between. CDR3 length: 15 residues. Germline V gene sequence: CDR1 LGHNA, CDR2 YNFKEQ. The CDR3 DNA follows: TGTGCCAGCAGCCCGAACCAGGGGCGAGACACTGAAGCTTTCTTT. As protein: CASSPNQGRDTEAFF.

This chain joins TRBV12-3 or TRBV12-4 and TRBJ1-2, with no clear D. The CDR3 sequence is 12 residues long. V dropped 7 bases and J dropped 1 base, with 7 bases sitting between them. CDR3 amino acids: CASTTNNYGYTF. The CDR3 nucleotides are TGTGCCAGCACCACTAATAACTATGGCTACACCTTC.

The genes are TRBV10-3 and TRBJ2-1; D remains ambiguous. The CDR3 is made up of 14 amino acids. Germline V CDR1 and CDR2: ENHRY, SYGVKD. Trimming cost V 0 bases and J 7 bases, with 10 bases left between them. The CDR3 sequence is CAISESNSLNEQFF. CDR3 coding DNA: TGTGCCATCAGTGAGTCGAATAGTTTAAATGAGCAGTTCTTC.

V usage is TRBV7-8 and J usage is TRBJ2-1, with a weak D call TRBD2 (5 bases). Between the trimmed V and J ends, which lost 1 base and 11 bases, there was a span of 6 bases. The CDR3 runs 11 residues. Germline CDR1 and CDR2: SGHVS and FQNEAQ. The CDR3 here is CASSLGGQQFF. The CDR3 nucleotides are TGTGCCAGCAGCTTAGGAGGGCAGCAGTTCTTC.

V is TRBV19 and J is TRBJ2-1, with 8 bases fitting TRBD2. Germline V gene data show CDR1 as LNHDA and CDR2 as SQIVND (reference sequence). Losses at the gene ends were 3 bases for V and 9 bases for J; bases not matched to a gene: 10. This CDR3 comprises 15 residues. CDR3 sequence reads: CASSMVSGRYVEQFF. In nucleotides, the CDR3 is TGTGCCAGTAGTATGGTAAGCGGGAGATACGTTGAGCAGTTCTTC.

The chain couples TRBV5-5 to TRBJ2-1; D is unresolved. This CDR3 spans 14 amino acids. CDR1 and CDR2 from the germline V gene are SGHKS and YYEKEE (reference sequence). V lost 0 bases and J 0 bases, leaving 4 bases between the germline ends. CDR3 nucleotides: TGTGCCAGCAGCTTGGAACTCTCCTACAATGAGCAGTTCTTC. Its protein is CASSLELSYNEQFF.

This clone was detected only a few times. The genes are TRBV28 and TRBJ2-1, with a weak D call TRBD1 (6 bases). V lost 4 bases and J 8 bases, leaving 18 bases between the germline ends. The length of the CDR3 is 15 residues. Germline V gene data show CDR1 as MDHEN and CDR2 as SYDVKM. DNA for the CDR3: TGTGCCAGCAGTTCGTTTTCTTCAGGGGACCATGAGCAGTTCTTC. Translating gives CASSSFSSGDHEQFF.

This clone was counted once. This chain links TRBV29-1 with TRBJ1-1; D might be TRBD1 (6 bases). Per the germline V gene, CDR1 is SQVTM and CDR2 is ANQGSEA. V lost 4 bases, J lost 3 bases, and 6 bases lay in between. The CDR3 covers 11 residues. The CDR3 DNA sequence: TGCAGCGTTGCAGGGGACACTGAAGCTTTCTTT. Translated: CSVAGDTEAFF. Complete variable domain (other parts from reference TRBV29-1 and TRBJ1-1): SAVISQKPSRDICQRGTSLTIQCQVDSQVTMMFWYRQQPGQSLTLIATANQGSEATYESGFVIDKFPISRPNLTFSTLTVSNMSPEDSSIYLCSVAGDTEAFFGQGTRLTVV.

This chain connects TRBV7-8 to TRBJ2-3; D is possibly TRBD1 (5 bases). This CDR3 comprises 16 residues. Trimming left V 1 base short and J 4 bases short, with 15 bases between. Germline V gene lookup returns CDR1 SGHVS and CDR2 FQNEAQ. The CDR3 loop reads CASSLDRMGPADTQYF. In DNA form, the CDR3 reads TGTGCCAGCAGCTTAGACAGGATGGGCCCCGCAGATACGCAGTATTTT.

The J gene is TRBJ2-3, the V gene TRBV11-2, with D maybe TRBD1 (5 bases). The CDR3 spans 16 residues. V lost 0 bases and J lost 4, with 14 bases in between. Germline V gene lookup returns CDR1 SGHAT and CDR2 FQNNGV. CDR3: CASSLDLGARADTQYF. The CDR3 nucleotides are TGTGCCAGCAGCTTAGATCTAGGGGCTCGGGCAGATACGCAGTATTTT.

The chain links TRBV20-1 to TRBJ1-1, with D perhaps TRBD1 (6 bases). Per the germline V gene, CDR1 is DFQATT and CDR2 is SNEGSKA (reference sequence). The CDR3 has 11 amino acids. The V gene lost 6 bases and the J gene lost 9 bases, with 14 bases spanning the gap. Here the CDR3 DNA reads TGCAGTGCCCCCGTCCGGGACAAAGCTTTCTTT. Protein sequence: CSAPVRDKAFF.

The gene calls are TRBV11-1 and TRBJ2-7; 10 nucleotides match TRBD2. With 1 base clipped from V and 7 bases from J, the junction kept 10 bases outside the gene matches. The CDR3 consists of 16 residues. CDR1 is SGHAT, CDR2 FQDESV, per germline (reference sequence). The chain's CDR3 is CASSLVGLAGGSEQYF. The DNA of the CDR3 is TGTGCCAGCAGCTTAGTCGGATTAGCGGGAGGCAGTGAGCAGTACTTC.

The rearrangement joins TRBV28 to TRBJ2-7, with unresolved D. The CDR3 contains 16 residues. Trimming removed 3 bases from V and 1 base from J, with 16 bases in between. Germline CDR1 is MDHEN and CDR2 is SYDVKM. CDR3 sequence: CASSFPLAAQSYEQYF. The CDR3 bases are TGTGCCAGCAGTTTCCCCCTGGCGGCACAATCCTACGAGCAGTACTTC.

V usage is TRBV2 and J usage is TRBJ2-5; maybe TRBD1 (5 bases). CDR1 is SNHLY, CDR2 FYNNEI, per germline. This CDR3 comprises 14 residues. The germline V and J ends were trimmed by 7 bases and 2 bases, with 14 bases remaining between them. The CDR3 region is CASTQGARQETQYF. DNA of the CDR3: TGTGCCAGCACCCAAGGGGCGAGACAAGAGACCCAGTACTTC.